The sequence of this TCR beta chain was determined in a study of control samples from healthy donors and cancer patients. Clones were read by immunoSEQ multiplex PCR, and TCRdb kept only the in-frame ones, dropping some. The profile shows under 130,000 clones, 83% of them singletons. Germline values: CDR1 SQVTM, CDR2 ANQGSEA. Trimming pared 7 bases from V and 2 bases from J, leaving 8 bases between. This CDR3 has 12 residues. The sequenced sample consisted of blood. The V call is TRBV29-1, the J call TRBJ1-4; D gene unclear. This sequence originates from a woman aged 45-59 years in good health. CDR3 protein: CSAGLTNEKLFF. Here the CDR3 DNA reads TGCAGCGCAGGACTTACTAATGAAAAACTGTTTTTT.